One sample yielded the 30 T cell receptor beta chains listed below, sequenced in a study of blood T cell repertoires in COVID-19 (dated by TCRdb to the early 2020s). Libraries were made using the immunoSEQ multiplex PCR assay. Here the immuneACCESS table is served through TCRdb, limited to in-frame sequences with V and J called. Missing clones are a known gap in these copies; in checked studies unresolved V genes cover under half, and the rest lacks a known reason. This sample gives 250,000 to 350,000 clones in total; roughly 90% of them show up just once. In total, the top ten clones hold around 3% of the sample. Sequenced input: peripheral blood. These receptors were collected from a woman aged 25 to 39 with active or convalescent COVID-19.

This sequence joins TRBV6-2 or TRBV6-3 and TRBJ2-5, with D perhaps TRBD2 (5 bases). Trimming took 6 bases from V and 4 from J, leaving 15 bases between them. Germline-derived CDR1 and CDR2 are MNHEY and SVGEGT. The CDR3 covers 14 residues. CDR3 DNA sequence: TGTGCCAGCAGCGAGTGGCGGGCCTCAGAGACCCAGTACTTC. It codes for CASSEWRASETQYF.

This sequence joins TRBV5-1 and TRBJ1-6; TRBD1 matches at 7 bases. After removal of 1 base from V and 5 bases from J, the junction contained 0 bases not matched to a gene. The CDR3 has 14 residues. Germline V gene data show CDR1 as SGHRS and CDR2 as YFSETQ. The DNA of the CDR3 is TGCGCCAGCAGCTTGACAGGGGATAATTCACCCCTCCACTTT. This translates into CASSLTGDNSPLHF.

In its sample, this clone was seen a few times. The chain has TRBV21-1 and TRBJ2-1; TRBD1, as called in the table, went unchecked against the DNA. TRBV21-1 is a pseudogene. The CDR3 loop spans 15 amino acids. CDR3 region: CASSKRDMSYNEQFF. The CDR3 region has the DNA TGTGCCAGCAGCAAAAGGGACATGTCCTACAATGAGCAGTTCTTC.

V usage is TRBV7-2 and J usage is TRBJ1-2, with 7 bases lining up with TRBD1. This CDR3 spans 14 amino acids. The V and J ends lost 5 bases and 8 bases, in that order; junction bases with no gene match: 11. From germline, CDR1 is SGHTA and CDR2 FQGNSA. CDR3 DNA sequence: TGTGCCAGCAGCACCGACAGGGAATTAGGAGGCTACACCTTC. Translating it yields CASSTDRELGGYTF.

This clone was detected ten times or more. The J gene is TRBJ2-1, the V gene TRBV27; 9 bases are shared with TRBD2. In germline, CDR1 is MNHEY, CDR2 SMNVEV (reference sequence). This CDR3 is 14 amino acids long. V lost 2 bases, J lost 8 bases, and 4 bases stayed unmatched. This CDR3 reads CASSLRRGGHEQFF. The DNA of the CDR3 is TGTGCCAGCAGTTTACGGCGGGGGGGCCATGAGCAGTTCTTC.

The chain links TRBV27 to TRBJ1-2, with 8 bases fitting TRBD1. CDR1 MNHEY and CDR2 SMNVEV come from the germline V gene (reference sequence). The CDR3 is made up of 14 amino acids. J was trimmed by 5 bases and V by 3 bases; bases with no gene match: 5. The CDR3 spells CASSFVRQGYGYTF. CDR3 nucleotides: TGTGCCAGCAGTTTCGTGAGACAGGGGTATGGCTACACCTTC.

The chain couples TRBV6-5 to TRBJ1-4, with a weak D call TRBD1 (5 bases). The CDR3 loop spans 14 amino acids. CDR1 is MNHEY, CDR2 SVGAGI, per germline. V was clipped by 4 bases and J by 5 bases, with 11 bases between them. DNA of the CDR3: TGTGCCAGCAGTTCGGCAGGGTCCAATGAAAAACTGTTTTTT. Its translation: CASSSAGSNEKLFF.

The V gene is TRBV5-4, the J gene TRBJ1-6; perhaps TRBD1 as D (5 bases). V lost 3 bases, J lost 7 bases, and 14 bases lay in between. CDR3 length equals 15 residues. The germline gives CDR1 SGHNT, CDR2 YYREEE (reference sequence). Written as DNA, the CDR3 is TGTGCCAGCAGCTCACCCCAGGGTGGCAATTCACCCCTCCACTTT. Amino acids: CASSSPQGGNSPLHF.

This chain connects TRBV30 to TRBJ2-1; tentatively, D is TRBD1 (6 bases). CDR1 is GTSNPN, CDR2 SVGIG, per germline (reference sequence). Trimming pared 4 bases from V and 4 bases from J, leaving 8 bases between. The CDR3 is 12 residues long. As DNA, the CDR3 is TGTGCCTGGAAAGACAGGTACAATGAGCAGTTCTTC. This sequence encodes CAWKDRYNEQFF.

The chain is built from TRBV7-8 and TRBJ1-6, with D perhaps matching TRBD1 (5 bases). The CDR3 has 13 amino acids. The V end lost 9 bases, the J end lost 10 bases, and 16 bases lay between the germline ends. Germline values: CDR1 SGHVS, CDR2 FQNEAQ. In nucleotides, the CDR3 is TGTGCCAGTAGCCGAGCGGGGGGGTCACCCCTCCACTTT. Protein sequence: CASSRAGGSPLHF.

The CDR3 sequence: CASSQAGGTRQETQYF. The CDR3 coding sequence is TGCGCCAGCAGCCAGGCTGGGGGGACTAGACAAGAGACCCAGTACTTC. The chain links TRBV4-3 to TRBJ2-5; TRBD2 matches 8 bases. Germline V gene sequence: CDR1 LGHNA, CDR2 YSLEER. The CDR3 totals 16 residues. V lost 3 bases, J lost 2 bases, and 8 bases stayed unmatched.

The chain joins TRBV7-2 to TRBJ2-7; TRBD1 aligns across 7 bases. The CDR3 is 14 amino acids. The junction had 4 bases not matched to a gene; V was cut back by 5 bases and J by 0 bases. Germline-derived CDR1 and CDR2 are SGHTA and FQGNSA. The CDR3 nucleotides are TGTGCCAGCAGCAAGACAGGGTACTCCTACGAGCAGTACTTC. Translation gives CASSKTGYSYEQYF.

This chain connects TRBV7-9 to TRBJ2-3; weak D call: TRBD2 (5 bases). The V and J ends lost 4 bases and 3 bases respectively, with 17 bases between them. Per the germline V gene, CDR1 is SEHNR and CDR2 is FQNEAQ (reference sequence). The CDR3 has 16 amino acids. The CDR3 sequence: CASSSSTGLRTDTQYF. The CDR3 nucleotides read TGTGCCAGCAGCTCGAGCACGGGGTTGCGGACAGATACGCAGTATTTT.

The count of this clone is one. The chain recombines TRBV21-1 with TRBJ2-1; the table's D gene call, TRBD2, was not cross checked with the DNA. TRBV21-1 is termed a pseudogene. The CDR3 consists of 16 residues. The CDR3 loop reads CASSKHPGFSYNEQFF. CDR3 coding DNA: TGTGCCAGCAGCAAACATCCGGGGTTCTCCTACAATGAGCAGTTCTTC.

The V call is TRBV15, the J call TRBJ2-3; 8 nucleotides line up with TRBD2. Germline CDR1 reads LNHNV; CDR2 reads YYDKDF (reference sequence). V lost 0 bases, J lost 4 bases, and 12 bases stayed unmatched. This CDR3 contains 18 residues. The CDR3 DNA reads TGTGCCACCAGCAGAGATCTCCCCAGCGGGGGTGGGTCAGATACGCAGTATTTT. It specifies CATSRDLPSGGGSDTQYF.

V is TRBV10-2 and J is TRBJ1-2; 7 nucleotides agree with TRBD1. Trimming cost V 6 bases and J 5 bases; bases outside gene matches: 9. The CDR3 has 14 amino acids. CDR1 is WSHSY and CDR2 is SAAADI in the germline V gene. The CDR3 loop reads CASSLQGREYGYTF. As DNA, the CDR3 is TGCGCCAGCAGCCTACAGGGGCGCGAGTATGGCTACACCTTC.

The chain links TRBV19 to TRBJ2-7; 8 bases map to TRBD1. The ends lost 3 bases at V and 3 bases at J; junction bases unmatched: 7. The germline V gene has CDR1 LNHDA and CDR2 SQIVND (reference sequence). CDR3 length equals 15 residues. The chain's CDR3 is CASSIGQGLGYEQYF. In DNA, the CDR3 is TGTGCCAGTAGTATCGGACAGGGATTAGGCTACGAGCAGTACTTC.

Only a few counts were recorded for this clone. The chain has TRBV30 and TRBJ2-7; 8 bases fit TRBD1. With 8 bases clipped from V and 4 bases from J, the junction kept 7 bases outside the gene matches. The CDR3 sequence is 12 residues long. Germline CDR1 reads GTSNPN; CDR2 reads SVGIG (reference sequence). CDR3 DNA sequence: TGTGCCCTCGGGACAGGTCCTTACGAGCAGTACTTC. This translates into CALGTGPYEQYF.

V is TRBV11-3 and J is TRBJ2-2; the match to TRBD2 covers 14 bases. The germline CDR1 and CDR2 sequences are SGHNT and YENEEA. V lost 3 bases to trimming and J lost 6 bases; unmatched junction nucleotides: 9. This CDR3 region has 18 residues. The CDR3: CASSLGTSGGAPAGELFF. In nucleotides, the CDR3 is TGTGCCAGCAGCTTGGGGACTAGCGGGGGCGCCCCAGCCGGGGAGCTGTTTTTT.

This clone appeared once. The chain uses TRBV27 and TRBJ2-7; 7 bases map to TRBD2. CDR3 length equals 14 residues. Germline CDR1 reads MNHEY; CDR2 reads SMNVEV (reference sequence). The V and J ends lost 3 bases and 2 bases, in that order; junction bases with no gene match: 4. CDR3 sequence reads: CASSLGRAAYEQYF. CDR3 bases: TGTGCCAGCAGTTTGGGGAGGGCCGCCTACGAGCAGTACTTC.

This chain uses TRBV5-6 with TRBJ2-4, with D tentatively TRBD2 (7 bases). CDR1 is SGHDT and CDR2 is YYEEEE in the germline V gene. The CDR3 sequence is 17 residues long. With 5 bases removed from V and 0 bases from J, the gap between germline ends came to 18 bases. In DNA form, the CDR3 reads TGTGCCAGCAGTCTACAGGACGGGGGGCAAGCCAAAAACATTCAGTACTTC. It translates to CASSLQDGGQAKNIQYF.

This chain links TRBV27 with TRBJ1-2; 7 bases fit TRBD1. The V and J ends lost 7 bases and 4 bases, in that order; junction bases with no gene match: 9. The length of the CDR3 is 14 residues. The germline gives CDR1 MNHEY, CDR2 SMNVEV (reference sequence). CDR3 sequence: CASKSLDRPYGYTF. DNA for the CDR3: TGTGCCAGCAAATCATTGGACAGGCCCTATGGCTACACCTTC.

The rearrangement joins TRBV19 to TRBJ1-5, with D unresolved. This CDR3 comprises 14 residues. The V gene's germline CDR1 is LNHDA and CDR2 SQIVND (reference sequence). The ends were cut back, 2 bases at V and 4 bases at J, with 9 bases in the middle. CDR3 in amino acids: CASSISGNNQPQHF. In nucleotides, the CDR3 is TGTGCCAGTAGTATATCCGGGAATAATCAGCCCCAGCATTTT.

This chain links TRBV28 with TRBJ2-1; 10 bases fit TRBD1. Per the germline V gene, CDR1 is MDHEN and CDR2 is SYDVKM. The CDR3 contains 21 residues. Trimming at V came to 3 bases and at J to 0 bases, leaving 17 bases not matched to a gene. CDR3 in DNA: TGTGCCAGCAGTTTCCGAACGACAGGGGGCGCGGGCTTCTTCTCCTACAATGAGCAGTTCTTC. Protein sequence: CASSFRTTGGAGFFSYNEQFF.

The CDR3 loop is CASSQLGAQETQYF. The CDR3 coding sequence is TGTGCCAGCAGCCAACTCGGTGCTCAAGAGACCCAGTACTTC. This chain joins TRBV27 and TRBJ2-5; D not resolved. The CDR3 contains 14 residues. Germline V gene data show CDR1 as MNHEY and CDR2 as SMNVEV (reference sequence). Trimming cost V 6 bases and J 2 bases, with 13 bases left between them.

V usage is TRBV2 and J usage is TRBJ2-1; 10 nucleotides line up with TRBD2. Germline V lookup: CDR1 SNHLY, CDR2 FYNNEI. The V gene end was trimmed by 5 bases and the J gene end by 7 bases; junction bases not matched to a gene: 2. There are 13 residues in the CDR3. This CDR3 is CASSSGGGNEQFF. The CDR3 DNA reads as TGTGCCAGCAGTAGCGGGGGGGGGAATGAGCAGTTCTTC.

Written as DNA, the CDR3 is TGTGCCTGGAGCCGTTACACAGATACGCAGTATTTT. Translation: CAWSRYTDTQYF. The chain employs TRBV30 and TRBJ2-3; D is unresolved. The germline CDR1 and CDR2 sequences are GTSNPN and SVGIG (reference sequence). The germline V and J ends were trimmed by 3 bases and 2 bases, with 6 bases remaining between them. The CDR3 spans 12 residues.

J is TRBJ2-1 and V is TRBV7-3; maybe TRBD2 (5 bases). The germline V gene encodes CDR1 SGHTA and CDR2 FQGTGA. This CDR3 is 14 amino acids long. V was trimmed by 5 bases and J by 4 bases, leaving 12 bases between them. The CDR3 DNA reads TGTGCCAGCAGCCCTCGGACTGTGTACAATGAGCAGTTCTTC. Its protein product is CASSPRTVYNEQFF.

CDR3: CASSEGERHTEAFF. CDR3 nucleotides: TGTGCCAGCAGTGAAGGGGAGAGGCACACTGAAGCTTTCTTT. This chain connects TRBV6-1 to TRBJ1-1, with no clear D. The CDR3 length is 14 residues. The germline gives CDR1 MNHNS, CDR2 SASEGT. With 1 base removed from V and 3 bases from J, the gap between germline ends came to 9 bases.

The genes are TRBV19 and TRBJ1-5; D is uncertain. V dropped 3 bases and J dropped 7 bases, with 13 bases sitting between them. Germline V lookup: CDR1 LNHDA, CDR2 SQIVND (reference sequence). The CDR3 runs 14 residues. The CDR3 region has the DNA TGTGCCAGTAGTATTTATCGGGAGGAACAGCCCCAGCATTTT. Translating it yields CASSIYREEQPQHF.